The rows below give T cell receptor beta chains drawn from one sample of a study of T-cell reconstitution after alpha-beta-depleted transplantation in children. TCRdb re-called the PCR reads with MiXCR, one entry per CDR3 protein. This sample has a few hundred thousand distinct CDR3 sequences, with about 9.3% found just once. Sequencing used PBMCs from the stem cell graft donor, obtained from the stem cell graft. These receptors all come from a human donor who donated a stem cell graft to a child with acute lymphoblastic leukemia. CDR3s include the opening cysteine and the closing phenylalanine or tryptophan. The D gene is left open where the match is weak. The size field is filled for only some rows; it gives once, few, many or a size class.

abundance	j_gene	len	d_gene	v_gene	CDR3aa	CDR3nt
NA	TRBJ2-3	13	NA	TRBV20-1	CSASGPGPDTQYF	TGCAGTGCTAGCGGGCCAGGGCCAGATACGCAGTATTTT
few	TRBJ2-7	14	TRBD2	TRBV6-1	CASSGREFSYEQYF	TGTGCCAGCAGCGGGAGGGAGTTCTCCTACGAGCAGTACTTC
few	TRBJ2-1	15	TRBD2	TRBV9	CASSRAGEAYNEQFF	TGTGCCAGCAGCCGAGCGGGGGAGGCTTACAATGAGCAGTTCTTC
many	TRBJ2-1	19	TRBD2	TRBV5-1	CASSPYSGLAGGSANEQFF	TGCGCCAGCAGCCCCTACTCCGGACTAGCGGGAGGAAGTGCTAATGAGCAGTTCTTC
NA	TRBJ2-7	14	NA	TRBV7-9	CASSLVTYPYEQYF	TGTGCCAGCAGCTTAGTGACATACCCCTACGAGCAGTACTTC
few	TRBJ2-7	22	NA	TRBV28	CASSFYRDRGFPPSGREYEQYF	TGTGCCAGCAGTTTTTACCGGGACAGGGGCTTTCCTCCGAGCGGGAGGGAATACGAGCAGTACTTC
NA	TRBJ2-7	14	NA	TRBV9	CASSVGYGGYEQYF	TGTGCCAGCAGCGTAGGATACGGAGGCTACGAGCAGTACTTC
NA	TRBJ2-3	18	TRBD2	TRBV11-2	CASSSRSGRPWLVDTQYF	TGTGCCAGCAGCTCACGTAGCGGGAGGCCCTGGTTGGTAGATACGCAGTATTTT
few	TRBJ2-7	13	TRBD1	TRBV29-1	CSVEKTGDYEQYF	TGCAGCGTTGAAAAGACAGGGGACTACGAGCAGTACTTC
few	TRBJ2-1	18	NA	TRBV4-1	CASSQEGFAQYSYNEQFF	TGCGCCAGCAGCCAAGAGGGTTTCGCGCAGTACTCCTACAATGAGCAGTTCTTC
NA	TRBJ2-6	16	NA	TRBV7-9	CASSLGRVSGANVLTF	TGTGCCAGCAGCTTAGGGAGGGTCTCTGGGGCCAACGTCCTGACTTTC
few	TRBJ1-2	16	NA	TRBV5-1	CASTPVWGRVDYGYTF	TGCGCCAGCACCCCGGTATGGGGTCGTGTGGACTATGGCTACACCTTC
NA	TRBJ2-7	15	TRBD1	TRBV27	CASSFLSGTDYEQYF	TGTGCCAGCAGTTTCCTCTCCGGGACAGATTACGAGCAGTACTTC
few	TRBJ1-2	13	NA	TRBV27	CASRDSLVYGYTF	TGTGCCAGCAGGGACAGTTTAGTCTATGGCTACACCTTC
many	TRBJ2-7	15	NA	TRBV5-6	CASSTDRLTSYEQYF	TGTGCCAGCAGCACCGACAGGCTAACCTCCTACGAGCAGTACTTC
many	TRBJ1-5	14	NA	TRBV12-3/TRBV12-4	CASSLGQNEQPQHF	TGTGCCAGCAGTTTAGGGCAAAACGAGCAGCCCCAGCATTTT
NA	TRBJ1-6	19	NA	TRBV20-1	CCARDRGGPTRSYNSPLHF	TGCTGTGCTAGAGATCGGGGGGGCCCGACTCGCTCCTATAATTCACCCCTCCACTTT
NA	TRBJ2-7	14	NA	TRBV7-2	CASSYPRLSYEQYF	TGTGCCAGCAGCTACCCGCGTCTTAGCTACGAGCAGTACTTC
few	TRBJ2-2	13	NA	TRBV5-6	CASSLGTVGELFF	TGTGCCAGCAGCTTGGGGACGGTCGGGGAGCTGTTTTTT
NA	TRBJ2-6	15	NA	TRBV29-1	CSVDTGSSGANVLTF	TGCAGCGTTGATACAGGGAGCTCTGGGGCCAACGTCCTGACTTTC
NA	TRBJ2-2	16	NA	TRBV7-2	CASSGGEGVDTGELFF	TGTGCCAGCAGCGGAGGTGAGGGAGTAGACACCGGGGAGCTGTTTTTT
NA	TRBJ1-2	16	NA	TRBV6-2/TRBV6-3	CASSPEGTAGNYGYTF	TGTGCCAGCAGTCCCGAGGGAACAGCGGGGAACTATGGCTACACCTTC
NA	TRBJ2-1	14	NA	TRBV12-3/TRBV12-4	CASSLKITGPGQFF	TGTGCCAGCAGTCTCAAAATTACAGGGCCTGGGCAGTTCTTC
NA	TRBJ2-3	15	NA	TRBV7-2	CASSLGGWGTDTQYF	TGTGCCAGCAGCTTAGGAGGGTGGGGCACAGATACGCAGTATTTT
NA	TRBJ1-2	13	NA	TRBV24-1	CATSAGDHYGYTF	TGTGCCACCAGTGCCGGGGATCACTATGGCTACACCTTC
NA	TRBJ2-3	15	TRBD1	TRBV24-1	CATSGGQAYTDTQYF	TGTGCCACCAGTGGGGGACAGGCCTACACAGATACGCAGTATTTT
NA	TRBJ1-1	15	TRBD1	TRBV12-3/TRBV12-4	CASSPLQGGNTEAFF	TGTGCCAGCAGTCCCTTACAGGGGGGGAACACTGAAGCTTTCTTT
many	TRBJ2-1	16	TRBD2	TRBV5-5	CASIGRGAGPYNEQFF	TGTGCCAGCATCGGGAGGGGAGCGGGTCCTTACAATGAGCAGTTCTTC
many	TRBJ1-2	15	NA	TRBV7-9	CASSLRAGVNYGYTF	TGTGCCAGCAGCTTAAGAGCAGGGGTTAACTATGGCTACACCTTC
NA	TRBJ1-1	12	NA	TRBV3-1	CASSRSNTEAFF	TGTGCCAGCAGCCGAAGTAACACTGAAGCTTTCTTT
many	TRBJ2-7	14	NA	TRBV18	CASSPRDRPYEQYF	TGTGCCAGCTCACCCCGGGACCGACCCTACGAGCAGTACTTC
NA	TRBJ2-7	16	NA	TRBV4-1	CASSQEGSPSSYEQYF	TGCGCCAGCAGCCAAGAAGGCAGCCCAAGCTCCTACGAGCAGTACTTC
NA	TRBJ2-5	20	TRBD1	TRBV6-4	CASRNGRDRGRLLHGETQYF	TGTGCCAGCAGAAATGGCCGGGACAGGGGGCGCTTACTCCATGGAGAGACCCAGTACTTC
few	TRBJ2-1	14	NA	TRBV5-1	CASSLGPPANEQFF	TGCGCCAGCAGCTTGGGACCCCCAGCCAATGAGCAGTTCTTC
NA	TRBJ2-1	18	TRBD2	TRBV11-1	CATRGGLAGEESYNEQFF	TGTGCCACCCGGGGGGGACTAGCGGGAGAAGAATCCTACAATGAGCAGTTCTTC
many	TRBJ1-1	15	NA	TRBV7-6	CASSLAQGGGTEAFF	TGTGCCAGCAGCTTAGCGCAGGGAGGGGGAACTGAAGCTTTCTTT
few	TRBJ2-1	13	NA	TRBV20-1	CSASGVRSGWQFF	TGCAGTGCTAGCGGGGTCCGGTCGGGTTGGCAGTTCTTC
few	TRBJ2-7	12	TRBD1	TRBV10-3	CAAGTGPQEQYF	TGTGCCGCCGGGACAGGACCCCAAGAGCAGTACTTC
many	TRBJ2-1	16	NA	TRBV4-1	CASSQDGQFSYNEQFF	TGCGCCAGCAGCCAAGATGGACAGTTCTCCTACAATGAGCAGTTCTTC
NA	TRBJ2-7	15	TRBD2	TRBV2	CASSVYSGSWYEQYF	TGTGCCAGCAGCGTATATAGCGGGAGTTGGTACGAGCAGTACTTC
NA	TRBJ2-3	16	NA	TRBV9	CASSVGVRSVADTQYF	TGTGCCAGCAGCGTAGGGGTGCGGTCAGTAGCAGATACGCAGTATTTT
NA	TRBJ1-2	13	NA	TRBV6-1	CASSRGFAYGYTF	TGTGCCAGCAGCAGGGGTTTTGCCTATGGCTACACCTTC
NA	TRBJ2-1	15	NA	TRBV11-3	CASSLDRSRVYEQFF	TGTGCCAGCAGCTTAGATAGGTCGCGGGTGTATGAGCAGTTCTTC
few	TRBJ1-1	13	NA	TRBV14	CASSQVAGAEAFF	TGTGCCAGCAGCCAAGTAGCAGGGGCTGAAGCTTTCTTT
few	TRBJ2-7	14	TRBD1	TRBV6-2/TRBV6-3	CASTLQGSSYEQYF	TGTGCCAGCACCTTACAGGGGTCCTCCTACGAGCAGTACTTC
NA	TRBJ2-3	14	TRBD2	TRBV20-1	CSAGLAGITDTQYF	TGCAGTGCTGGACTAGCGGGGATCACAGATACGCAGTATTTT
NA	TRBJ2-3	12	TRBD1	TRBV7-6	CASSAPGQEQYF	TGTGCCAGCAGCGCGCCGGGACAGGAGCAGTATTTT
NA	TRBJ2-2	16	NA	TRBV15	CATSRVGGEPTGELFF	TGTGCCACCAGCAGAGTTGGAGGGGAGCCCACCGGGGAGCTGTTTTTT
NA	TRBJ2-3	14	NA	TRBV9	CASSVGLGTDTQYF	TGTGCCAGCAGCGTAGGGCTAGGCACAGATACGCAGTATTTT
few	TRBJ2-5	14	NA	TRBV7-2	CASSLRGVKETQYF	TGTGCCAGCAGCTTACGAGGGGTGAAAGAGACCCAGTACTTC
few	TRBJ2-7	17	TRBD2	TRBV5-1	CASSRTSGRLSSYEQYF	TGCGCCAGCAGCCGGACTAGCGGGAGGCTTAGCTCCTACGAGCAGTACTTC
few	TRBJ1-5	14	NA	TRBV20-1	CSARVGQYNQPQHF	TGCAGTGCTAGAGTTGGACAGTACAATCAGCCCCAGCATTTT
NA	TRBJ2-5	15	TRBD1	TRBV15	CATSTPRDPGGTQYF	TGTGCCACCAGCACACCCCGGGACCCAGGGGGGACCCAGTACTTC
NA	TRBJ2-7	15	NA	TRBV20-1	CSARDVGSLIYEQYF	TGCAGTGCTAGAGATGTGGGATCACTAATCTACGAGCAGTACTTC